Below, 10 T cell receptor beta chains from the same sample are listed, as sequenced in a study of T cell responses to AZD1222 COVID-19 vaccine. Sequencing used immunoSEQ multiplex PCR; TCRdb keeps in-frame clones, though not all of them. The data hold 100,000 to 150,000 clones, with 75% to 90% observed a single time. The sequencing here drew on peripheral blood, taken 28 days after the second AZD1222 dose. The receptors shown here come from an adult who received the AZD1222 COVID-19 vaccine.

The V and J genes are TRBV18 and TRBJ2-3, with D possibly being TRBD2 (6 bases). Germline CDR1 reads KGHSH; CDR2 reads LQKENI. The V gene lost 1 base and the J gene lost 7 bases, with 15 bases spanning the gap. The CDR3 length is 15 residues. CDR3 region: CASSPQGTSRNTQYF. The DNA for the CDR3 is TGTGCCAGCTCACCACAAGGGACTTCTCGGAATACGCAGTATTTT.

This clone was counted a few times. The chain joins TRBV7-9 to TRBJ1-4; 7 nucleotides agree with TRBD1. The V and J ends lost 4 bases and 7 bases, in that order; junction bases with no gene match: 6. CDR1 and CDR2 (germline): SEHNR, FQNEAQ (reference sequence). The CDR3 loop spans 14 amino acids. Here the CDR3 reads CASSSRDSGEKLFF. The CDR3 bases are TGTGCCAGCAGCTCCCGGGACAGCGGTGAAAAACTGTTTTTT.

The CDR3 is CASSLGQYRGYTF. As DNA, the CDR3 is TGTGCCAGCAGCTTGGGACAATACCGGGGCTACACCTTC. The chain combines TRBV5-5 with TRBJ1-2; D remains unclear. The CDR3 loop spans 13 amino acids. Germline assignment: CDR1 SGHKS and CDR2 YYEKEE (reference sequence). Trimming shortened V by 0 bases and J by 8 bases, and 11 bases separated the two germline ends. Full variable domain (rest looked up from reference TRBV5-5 and TRBJ1-2): DAGVTQSPTHLIKTRGQQVTLRCSPISGHKSVSWYQQVLGQGPQFIFQYYEKEERGRGNFPDRFSARQFPNYSSELNVNALLLGDSALYLCASSLGQYRGYTFGSGTRLTVV.

This clone appeared once. V gene TRBV6-5 combines with J gene TRBJ1-2, with 7 bases identical to TRBD1. Trimming removed 7 bases from V and 4 bases from J; junction bases left unmatched: 12. Germline CDR1 reads MNHEY; CDR2 reads SVGAGI. The CDR3 runs 15 residues. The CDR3: CASTMTGTRAYGYTF. CDR3 bases: TGTGCCAGCACTATGACAGGGACCCGCGCCTATGGCTACACCTTC.

This rearrangement joins TRBV5-1 to TRBJ1-2; 7 bases fit TRBD1. CDR1 SGHRS and CDR2 YFSETQ come from the germline V gene. V lost 5 bases and J lost 2; bases outside the gene matches: 3. The CDR3 is 13 residues long. The chain's CDR3 is CASSPGQNYGYTF. CDR3 in DNA: TGCGCCAGCAGTCCGGGACAGAACTATGGCTACACCTTC.

This chain uses TRBV6-5 with TRBJ1-3, with D unresolved. The CDR3 spans 15 residues. V was trimmed by 8 bases and J by 3 bases, leaving 17 bases between them. The germline CDR1 and CDR2 sequences are MNHEY and SVGAGI. The CDR3 sequence is CASPTPIGLGNTIYF. CDR3 nucleotide sequence: TGTGCCAGCCCCACCCCCATTGGGCTTGGAAACACCATATATTTT.

This rearrangement joins TRBV5-6 to TRBJ2-7, with a weak D call TRBD2 (5 bases). The CDR3 loop spans 15 amino acids. Germline loops: CDR1 SGHDT, CDR2 YYEEEE. V was cut by 1 base and J by 0 bases, with 11 bases left in between. The CDR3 sequence: CASSLFSGNSYEQYF. The CDR3 nucleotides are TGTGCCAGCAGCTTGTTTTCGGGAAACTCCTACGAGCAGTACTTC.

This chain connects TRBV6-2 or TRBV6-3 to TRBJ1-5; D is unresolved. Germline lookup yields CDR1 MNHEY and CDR2 SVGEGT. This CDR3 comprises 14 residues. V lost 0 bases and J 1 base, leaving 4 bases between the germline ends. CDR3 bases: TGTGCCAGCAGTTACTCGTTCAGCAATCAGCCCCAGCATTTT. Translated, it gives CASSYSFSNQPQHF.

This sequence joins TRBV2 and TRBJ2-2; 8 positions match TRBD1. The CDR3 is 16 amino acids. Losses at the gene ends were 4 bases for V and 5 bases for J; bases not matched to a gene: 9. Germline-derived CDR1 and CDR2 are SNHLY and FYNNEI. This CDR3 reads CASSGTGSTRTGELFF. DNA for the CDR3: TGTGCCAGCAGTGGGACAGGGTCAACGAGGACCGGGGAGCTGTTTTTT.

This chain uses TRBV4-1 with TRBJ2-7; no reliable D call. The germline gives CDR1 MGHRA, CDR2 YSYEKL. The CDR3 is 15 amino acids. V was cut by 4 bases and J by 2 bases, with 15 bases left in between. Here the CDR3 DNA reads TGCGCCAGCAGCCGAGAAGCCGGGCAGACCTACGAGCAGTACTTC. Translation: CASSREAGQTYEQYF.